The TCR beta chain described here comes from a study of ipilimumab plus nivolumab after autologous stem cell transplantation. Study in general: A median of roughly eight nivolumab and 4 or 5 ipilimumab doses were given. DLBCL patients had primary refractory or relapsed disease.

Turning to this clone: Its target is unknown.

Study-level findings and limits: The authors say TCR, Treg and microbiome findings warrant further study.

The germline V and J ends were trimmed by 6 bases and 5 bases, with 27 bases remaining between them. The CDR3 covers 17 residues. Germline V CDR1 and CDR2: SGHRS, YFSETQ. Clones were read by immunoSEQ multiplex PCR, and TCRdb kept only the in-frame ones, dropping some. The sample holds approximately 80,000 clones, 83% seen once. Patients got ipilimumab 1 mg/kg beginning 14 to 28 days post-transplant. The source is a male donor with diffuse large B-cell lymphoma. The specimen comprised PBMCs, sampled in a trial of ipilimumab plus nivolumab as post-transplant consolidation. The chain carries TRBV5-1 and TRBJ2-7; the D gene is possibly TRBD2 (7 bases). The CDR3 DNA reads as TGCGCCAGCATCCGGGGGGCGGCCGACGCGTTTTTGCACGAGCAGTACTTC. Residues: CASIRGAADAFLHEQYF.